The 20 T cell receptor beta chains presented below share a single source sample, sequenced in a study of T cells in Graves' hyperthyroidism and ophthalmopathy. Template material for amplifying TCR beta CDR3 regions consisted of RNA transcripts. The HTBI primer set drove a first-round RT-PCR of the TCR CDR3. MiXCR, run by TCRdb on the multiplex PCR reads, gives a single entry per CDR3 protein. The sample consists of more than 500,000 distinct CDR3 sequences, about 16% of them appearing once. Sequencing used blood. These receptors were collected from a woman aged 25 to 39 with Graves' ophthalmopathy.

This clonotype was seen only a few times. Germline is not matched at one junction end, which may reflect a read error. The chain has TRBV7-7 and TRBJ2-2, with 13 bases lining up with TRBD2. Germline assignment: CDR1 SSHAT and CDR2 FNYEAQ (reference sequence). CDR3 length equals 16 residues. The CDR3 DNA sequence: TGTGCTAGCAGCCATTCCGGGACTAGCGGGAACGGGGAGCTGTTTTTT. Translated, it gives CASSHSGTSGNGELFF.

For the CDR3, the DNA is TGTGCCAGCAGCTTAGGAGTCAGGCCTTCGGTGGGTACGCAGTATTTT. Translated, it gives CASSLGVRPSVGTQYF. This sequence joins TRBV11-2 and TRBJ2-3; no clear D gene. The CDR3 length is 16 residues. The V gene's germline CDR1 is SGHAT and CDR2 FQNNGV. Trimming left V 1 base short and J 8 bases short, with 19 bases between.

The table lists this clonotype with many counts. The V call is TRBV11-1, the J call TRBJ2-2; D ambiguous. The germline V gene has CDR1 SGHAT and CDR2 FQDESV (reference sequence). V lost 2 bases, J lost 0 bases, and 7 bases lay in between. The CDR3 spans 15 residues. DNA for the CDR3: TGTGCCAGCAGCTTACGGGTTGCGAACACCGGGGAGCTGTTTTTT. This encodes CASSLRVANTGELFF.

Many counts were recorded for this clonotype. V and J are TRBV20-1 and TRBJ2-1, with 12 bases identical to TRBD2. Unmatched junction bases numbered 5, after V lost 5 bases and J lost 6 bases. Germline V lookup: CDR1 DFQATT, CDR2 SNEGSKA (reference sequence). This CDR3 contains 14 residues. The CDR3 sequence is CSAHTTSGSNEQFF. For the CDR3, the DNA is TGCAGTGCTCATACGACTAGCGGGAGCAATGAGCAGTTCTTC.

This clonotype has just a few counts. The rearrangement links TRBV27 to TRBJ2-7; a weak D match, TRBD1 (6 bases). V lost 8 bases, J lost 2 bases, and 16 bases lay in between. Germline V gene lookup returns CDR1 MNHEY and CDR2 SMNVEV (reference sequence). CDR3 length: 14 amino acids. CDR3 DNA: TGTGCCAGCTCCTTGGACAGATTGACCTACGAGCAGTACTTC. Its protein is CASSLDRLTYEQYF.

V gene TRBV12-3 or TRBV12-4 combines with J gene TRBJ2-6, with D unresolved. This CDR3 has 16 amino acids. The V end was cut by 5 bases, the J end by 0 bases, with 11 bases between. The CDR3 region is CASSRRPGSGANVLTF. As DNA, the CDR3 is TGTGCCAGCAGTCGACGGCCCGGCTCTGGGGCCAACGTCCTGACTTTC.

This clonotype has a count of ten or more. The chain couples TRBV12-3 or TRBV12-4 to TRBJ2-3; D perhaps matches TRBD1 (6 bases). The CDR3 sequence is 14 residues long. Trimming stripped 9 bases from V and 4 bases from J, with 17 bases between. CDR3 coding DNA: TGTGCCAGTTTATCCGGGACACTCCCAGATACGCAGTATTTT. It translates to CASLSGTLPDTQYF.

This clonotype was seen at least ten times. The junction does not match germline at one end; this may be a read error. The genes are TRBV13 and TRBJ2-1, with D possibly matching TRBD1 (6 bases). The CDR3 contains 12 residues. The germline CDR1 and CDR2 sequences are PRHDT and FYEKMQ (reference sequence). The DNA for the CDR3 is TGTGCCAGCAGCATAGGGGGCAATGAGCAGTTCTTC. This translates into CASSIGGNEQFF.

This clonotype was found a few times. Being one base from a much bigger clone, this may be a read error. Without the conserved terminal phenylalanine or tryptophan, this CDR3 likely stems from a read error. This chain uses TRBV28 with TRBJ1-1, with 12 positions matching TRBD1. From germline, CDR1 is MDHEN and CDR2 SYDVKM. The V gene end was trimmed by 3 bases and the J gene end by 4 bases; junction bases not matched to a gene: 6. The length of the CDR3 is 16 residues. CDR3 residues: CASSFWDRGRRTEAFL. CDR3 bases: TGTGCCAGCAGTTTTTGGGACAGGGGGCGTCGCACTGAAGCTTTCCTT.

This clonotype was recorded many times. The J gene is TRBJ1-2, the V gene TRBV28, with 7 nucleotides matching TRBD1. This CDR3 spans 15 amino acids. The germline V gene encodes CDR1 MDHEN and CDR2 SYDVKM. The V segment lost 5 bases and the J segment 0 bases; nucleotides outside the gene matches: 6. CDR3 sequence (DNA): TGTGCCAGCAGTCCAGACAGGGCTGCTAACTATGGCTACACCTTC. This encodes CASSPDRAANYGYTF.

V and J are TRBV7-9 and TRBJ2-2; D remains unclear. CDR1 and CDR2 (germline): SEHNR, FQNEAQ (reference sequence). The CDR3 contains 17 residues. Trimming took off 2 bases at V and 6 bases at J, with 19 bases between the two ends. CDR3 coding DNA: TGTGCCAGCAGCTTATTTGGTCTCCAAAGCCAGCCCGGGGAGCTGTTTTTT. Its translation is CASSLFGLQSQPGELFF.

The V and J genes are TRBV5-6 and TRBJ1-4, with D tentatively TRBD1 (6 bases). The CDR3 extends over 14 amino acids. Germline loops: CDR1 SGHDT, CDR2 YYEEEE. Trimming stripped 4 bases from V and 11 bases from J, with 18 bases between. The CDR3 spells CASSQWQGIGKLFF. The CDR3 DNA sequence: TGTGCCAGCAGCCAATGGCAGGGGATAGGGAAACTGTTTTTT.

This clonotype has at least ten counts. The V gene is TRBV30, the J gene TRBJ2-7; possible D gene TRBD1, 5 bases. The germline gives CDR1 GTSNPN, CDR2 SVGIG (reference sequence). The CDR3 covers 14 residues. V lost 3 bases and J 5 bases, leaving 17 bases between the germline ends. The CDR3 protein is CAWSQPRVKDEQYF. The CDR3 nucleotides read TGTGCCTGGAGCCAGCCCAGGGTAAAGGACGAGCAGTACTTC.

This clonotype was seen a few times. The rearrangement uses TRBV5-1 and TRBJ2-1; D remains unclear. V shed 5 bases and J shed 8 bases, with 14 bases lying between them. Germline lookup yields CDR1 SGHRS and CDR2 YFSETQ. CDR3 length equals 13 residues. Here the CDR3 DNA reads TGCGCCAGCAGACCCTTACTATTCGATGAGCAGTTCTTC. Translation gives CASRPLLFDEQFF.

The table lists this clonotype with a few counts. This chain uses TRBV3-1 with TRBJ2-7; TRBD1 might be the D (6 bases). V was clipped by 4 bases and J by 4 bases, with 17 bases between them. The germline gives CDR1 LGHDT, CDR2 YNNKEL (reference sequence). The CDR3 loop spans 15 amino acids. The chain's CDR3 is CASSPYTLDSYEQYF. The DNA of the CDR3 is TGTGCCAGCAGCCCATACACCTTGGACAGTTACGAGCAGTACTTC.

This clonotype came up a few times. The V and J genes are TRBV24-1 and TRBJ2-1; D unresolved. Germline-derived CDR1 and CDR2 are KGHDR and SFDVKD. V was clipped by 3 bases and J by 6 bases, with 5 bases between them. The CDR3 loop spans 12 amino acids. The CDR3 DNA is TGTGCCACCAGTGATCCGTTCAATGAGCAGTTCTTC. Protein product: CATSDPFNEQFF.

The chain links TRBV19 to TRBJ2-1, with a weak D call TRBD1 (6 bases). This CDR3 contains 13 residues. Between the trimmed V and J ends, which lost 5 bases and 4 bases, there was a span of 9 bases. Germline-derived CDR1 and CDR2 are LNHDA and SQIVND (reference sequence). In DNA form, the CDR3 reads TGTGCCAGTAGTGCCCAGGGGTACAATGAGCAGTTCTTC. This sequence encodes CASSAQGYNEQFF. The variable domain in full, completed from reference TRBV19 and TRBJ2-1, reads DGGITQSPKYLFRKEGQNVTLSCEQNLNHDAMYWYRQDPGQGLRLIYYSQIVNDFQKGDIAEGYSVSREKKESFPLTVTSAQKNPTAFYLCASSAQGYNEQFFGPGTRLTVL.

This clonotype was detected only a few times. V gene TRBV3-1 combines with J gene TRBJ2-7; 7 nucleotides align to TRBD2. Trimming removed 4 bases from V and 7 bases from J; junction bases left unmatched: 7. Germline V gene data show CDR1 as LGHDT and CDR2 as YNNKEL (reference sequence). This CDR3 region has 13 residues. CDR3 sequence reads: CASSLTSVGEQYF. DNA for the CDR3: TGTGCCAGCAGCCTTACTAGCGTGGGTGAGCAGTACTTC.

V usage is TRBV7-9 and J usage is TRBJ2-5; no definite D call. Germline V lookup: CDR1 SEHNR, CDR2 FQNEAQ (reference sequence). The V and J ends lost 6 bases and 0 bases respectively, with 11 bases between them. The length of the CDR3 is 14 residues. The CDR3 is CASRAQQNQETQYF. DNA of the CDR3: TGTGCCAGCAGGGCACAGCAGAACCAAGAGACCCAGTACTTC.

This sequence joins TRBV10-2 and TRBJ1-1; D is possibly TRBD1 (5 bases). The CDR3 spans 13 residues. Germline CDR1 is WSHSY and CDR2 is SAAADI. The V gene lost 9 bases and the J gene lost 6 bases, with 17 bases spanning the gap. The CDR3 is CASGGLLRPEAFF. DNA of the CDR3: TGCGCCAGTGGGGGACTCCTAAGGCCTGAAGCTTTCTTT.